The 15 T cell receptor beta chains listed next were all sequenced from one sample in a study of beta chain features in type 1 diabetes. Study outcomes and limitations: Type 1 diabetes patients showed a moderate but significant shortening of TCRB CDR3s in all four CD4+ subsets.

Every bit of the isolated RNA underwent reverse transcription, so sequencing read expressed TCRB transcripts. Sequenced by immunoSEQ multiplex PCR; TCRdb stores in-frame clones only, minus some. The data contain fewer than 200,000 clones, 9% to 12% of them singletons. Their antigen targets remain unknown. The sequenced material came from central memory CD4+ T cells from blood. All receptors derive from a man younger than 40 with type 1 diabetes.

The sample holds a few counts of this clone. The chain combines TRBV7-2 with TRBJ2-6, with 8 nucleotides matching TRBD2. V shed 0 bases and J 2 bases; nucleotides not matched to a gene: 0. This CDR3 spans 16 amino acids. The germline gives CDR1 SGHTA, CDR2 FQGNSA. DNA for the CDR3: TGTGCCAGCAGCTTAGCAGCGGGAGCTGGGGCCAACGTCCTGACTTTC. The encoded protein is CASSLAAGAGANVLTF.

This clone showed up just a few times. The chain recombines TRBV30 with TRBJ1-1, with D unclear. CDR1 GTSNPN and CDR2 SVGIG come from the germline V gene (reference sequence). V gave up 0 bases and J gave up 1 base, with 12 bases separating them. The CDR3 is made up of 15 amino acids. CDR3 sequence: CAWSVLSSRNTEAFF. The DNA for the CDR3 is TGTGCCTGGAGTGTACTTAGCAGCCGGAACACTGAAGCTTTCTTT.

The table lists this clone with a few counts. The chain is built from TRBV7-2 and TRBJ2-7; D is possibly TRBD1 (6 bases). CDR1 and CDR2 (germline): SGHTA, FQGNSA. V was pared by 3 bases and J by 3 bases, with 12 bases between. The CDR3 is 14 amino acids. The CDR3 coding sequence is TGTGCCAGCAGCTTCTCACAGGGCAACTACGAGCAGTACTTC. It is translated as CASSFSQGNYEQYF.

This clone was counted a few times. The chain carries TRBV6-1 and TRBJ2-7; the D gene is possibly TRBD2 (6 bases). Germline CDR1 is MNHNS and CDR2 is SASEGT. CDR3 length equals 14 residues. Trimming took off 5 bases at V and 4 bases at J, with 15 bases between the two ends. The CDR3 protein is CASSFTGLGYEQYF. The CDR3 DNA reads TGTGCCAGCAGTTTTACGGGACTGGGGTACGAGCAGTACTTC.

This clone was seen a handful of times. Other DNA sequences in the sample encode the same CDR3. This rearrangement joins TRBV4-2 to TRBJ2-3; the D is unclear. This CDR3 region has 13 residues. The germline V gene has CDR1 LGHNA and CDR2 YNFKEQ. V shed 0 bases and J shed 3 bases, with 4 bases lying between them. The CDR3 reads CASSQDRTDTQYF. The CDR3 bases are TGTGCCAGCAGCCAAGACAGGACAGATACGCAGTATTTT.

This clone came up once. The chain recombines TRBV28 with TRBJ2-2; TRBD1 might be the D (5 bases). CDR1 is MDHEN, CDR2 SYDVKM, per germline. The V end was cut by 4 bases, the J end by 4 bases, with 13 bases between. This CDR3 spans 15 amino acids. The CDR3 nucleotides read TGTGCCAGCAGTTCCCAGGGATCCCTCACCGGGGAGCTGTTTTTT. This translates into CASSSQGSLTGELFF.

This chain joins TRBV2 and TRBJ1-5; D not certain. CDR1 and CDR2 from the germline V gene are SNHLY and FYNNEI. V dropped 0 bases and J dropped 0 bases, with 3 bases sitting between them. The CDR3 contains 14 residues. This chain's CDR3 is CASSEASSNQPQHF. The CDR3 bases are TGTGCCAGCAGTGAAGCCTCTAGCAATCAGCCCCAGCATTTT.

The chain couples TRBV6-5 to TRBJ1-1, with D perhaps TRBD1 (6 bases). V lost 5 bases and J lost 2, with 12 bases in between. The CDR3 consists of 14 residues. Germline V CDR1 and CDR2: MNHEY, SVGAGI. The CDR3 reads CASSNGQSNTEAFF. DNA of the CDR3: TGTGCCAGCAGTAACGGACAGAGTAACACTGAAGCTTTCTTT.

The gene calls are TRBV18 and TRBJ2-7, with TRBD2 matching over 14 bases. The CDR3 is 18 amino acids. Germline CDR1 reads KGHSH; CDR2 reads LQKENI. The junction had 9 bases not matched to a gene; V was cut back by 1 base and J by 4 bases. The CDR3 DNA follows: TGTGCCAGCTCACCACTGTCCTCGGGGACTAGCGGGAGTTACGAGCAGTACTTC. The encoded protein is CASSPLSSGTSGSYEQYF. Looking up the rest from reference TRBV18 and TRBJ2-7 gives the full variable domain: NAGVMQNPRHLVRRRGQEARLRCSPMKGHSHVYWYRQLPEEGLKFMVYLQKENIIDESGMPKERFSAEFPKEGPSILRIQQVVRGDSAAYFCASSPLSSGTSGSYEQYFGPGTRLTVT.

CDR3 sequence: CASSPVGWAGDRHYEQYF. In nucleotides, the CDR3 is TGTGCCAGCAGTCCGGTTGGTTGGGCGGGAGACCGTCACTACGAGCAGTACTTC. This rearrangement joins TRBV27 to TRBJ2-7; 7 nucleotides line up with TRBD2. Germline CDR1 reads MNHEY; CDR2 reads SMNVEV (reference sequence). The V gene end was trimmed by 5 bases and the J gene end by 3 bases; junction bases not matched to a gene: 19. This CDR3 region has 18 residues.

The rearrangement joins TRBV15 to TRBJ1-2; tentative D call: TRBD1 (6 bases). V was trimmed by 3 bases and J by 4 bases, leaving 12 bases between them. The CDR3 totals 14 residues. Germline CDR1 is LNHNV and CDR2 is YYDKDF (reference sequence). The CDR3 DNA follows: TGTGCCACCAGCAGGGCAGGGGAAAGCTATGGCTACACCTTC. Its translation: CATSRAGESYGYTF.

The V gene is TRBV19, the J gene TRBJ2-1; 11 nucleotides match TRBD2. The CDR3 spans 14 residues. Germline CDR1 reads LNHDA; CDR2 reads SQIVND (reference sequence). V lost 3 bases to trimming and J lost 14 bases; unmatched junction nucleotides: 9. The CDR3 DNA follows: TGTGCCAGTAGTATCATGACTAGCGGGACAGGGAAGTTCTTC. The encoded protein is CASSIMTSGTGKFF. Full variable domain (missing parts from reference TRBV19 and TRBJ2-1): DGGITQSPKYLFRKEGQNVTLSCEQNLNHDAMYWYRQDPGQGLRLIYYSQIVNDFQKGDIAEGYSVSREKKESFPLTVTSAQKNPTAFYLCASSIMTSGTGKFFGPGTRLTVL.

This clone appeared many times. The chain carries TRBV18 and TRBJ1-1; D is perhaps TRBD1 (6 bases). Germline CDR1 KGHSH, CDR2 LQKENI. This CDR3 is built from 12 residues. Trimming removed 2 bases from V and 7 bases from J, with 8 bases in between. As DNA, the CDR3 is TGTGCCAGCTCACCAACAGGGATTGAAGCTTTCTTT. This encodes CASSPTGIEAFF.

The V and J genes are TRBV5-1 and TRBJ2-5; a possible D gene is TRBD2 (6 bases). CDR1 and CDR2 from the germline V gene are SGHRS and YFSETQ. V was clipped by 0 bases and J by 3 bases, with 12 bases between them. CDR3 length: 15 residues. The CDR3 loop reads CASSLAGTGKETQYF. The CDR3 DNA reads as TGCGCCAGCAGCTTGGCAGGGACTGGAAAAGAGACCCAGTACTTC. The variable domain in full, with the rest retrieved from reference TRBV5-1 and TRBJ2-5, is KAGVTQTPRYLIKTRGQQVTLSCSPISGHRSVSWYQQTPGQGLQFLFEYFSETQRNKGNFPGRFSGRQFSNSRSEMNVSTLELGDSALYLCASSLAGTGKETQYFGPGTRLLVL.

The chain couples TRBV4-1 to TRBJ2-1; 9 bases agree with TRBD2. Losses at the gene ends were 3 bases for V and 2 bases for J; bases not matched to a gene: 17. Germline V gives CDR1 MGHRA, CDR2 YSYEKL. The CDR3 consists of 20 residues. CDR3 residues: CASSHLTTSGLNLAYNEQFF. CDR3 nucleotides: TGCGCCAGCAGCCATCTTACTACTAGCGGGCTGAATCTGGCCTACAATGAGCAGTTCTTC.